Shown below are 5 T cell receptor beta chains from a single sample sequenced in a study of blood T cell repertoires in COVID-19. Assay used: immunoSEQ multiplex PCR; TCRdb lists only in-frame clones, some missing. Of 280,000 or so clones in the sample, about 91% are singletons; the top ten hold 9.5% to 15%. Source material: peripheral blood. Source of these receptors: a woman aged 60-75 years with acute or convalescent COVID-19.

The V gene is TRBV4-1, the J gene TRBJ1-5, with D unclear. This CDR3 has 16 residues. Per the germline V gene, CDR1 is MGHRA and CDR2 is YSYEKL. V was clipped by 0 bases and J by 4 bases, with 13 bases between them. This CDR3 reads CASSQDKGGWNQPQHF. Written as DNA, the CDR3 is TGCGCCAGCAGCCAAGATAAGGGCGGGTGGAATCAGCCCCAGCATTTT.

The chain has TRBV12-3 or TRBV12-4 and TRBJ1-2; TRBD1 might be the D (5 bases). Deletions cut 7 bases from V and 4 bases from J, with 13 bases between. This CDR3 is 13 amino acids long. This chain's CDR3 is CASTLDSFYGYTF. The CDR3 DNA reads as TGTGCCAGCACCCTAGACAGCTTCTATGGCTACACCTTC.

The gene calls are TRBV7-6 and TRBJ2-3, with 7 nucleotides matching TRBD2. V lost 4 bases to trimming and J lost 3 bases; unmatched junction nucleotides: 7. Germline CDR1 SGHVS, CDR2 FNYEAQ. The CDR3 is 15 residues long. DNA of the CDR3: TGTGCCAGCAGCTCGGAAGCGGGATTGACAGATACGCAGTATTTT. Encoded protein: CASSSEAGLTDTQYF.

This clone appeared once. The chain recombines TRBV7-6 with TRBJ2-1, with 9 bases fitting TRBD2. This CDR3 has 17 amino acids. The V gene end was trimmed by 6 bases and the J gene end by 9 bases; junction bases not matched to a gene: 18. Germline V lookup: CDR1 SGHVS, CDR2 FNYEAQ. The CDR3: CASSLAEIAGEAGEQFF. The CDR3 bases are TGTGCCAGCAGTCTGGCAGAGATAGCGGGAGAGGCAGGTGAGCAGTTCTTC.

The chain employs TRBV28 and TRBJ1-5; D is undetermined. Germline lookup yields CDR1 MDHEN and CDR2 SYDVKM. The CDR3 contains 15 residues. Trimming cost V 6 bases and J 4 bases, with 16 bases left between them. CDR3 bases: TGTGCCAGCAGCCCCGCAGAGGTCGGGAATCAGCCCCAGCATTTT. Residues: CASSPAEVGNQPQHF.